This TCR beta chain appears in the sequencing data of a study of T-cell reconstitution after alpha-beta-depleted transplantation in children (dated by TCRdb to 2016 to 2017). Background for the entire study: T-cell immune reconstitution after TCRalphabeta/CD19-depleted allogeneic hematopoietic cell transplantation in children was quantitatively tracked in the study by means of TCR repertoire profiling. Study-wide findings and limitations: In some patients, high TCRbeta diversity at day 60 was attributed to recipient T cells and intrathymic progenitors that had survived conditioning. The frequencies of hyperexpanded clones fell over the following months, and after one year, T-cell counts and TCRbeta diversity were mostly attributed to newly produced T cells. The apparently early recovery of alphabetaT-cell counts about two months after transplant reportedly depended on only several hundred rapidly expanded clones that came from non-depleted graft cells.

In the germline V gene, CDR1 corresponds to ENHRY and CDR2 to SYGVKD. The CDR3 runs 16 amino acids, cysteine and phenylalanine included. Only the CDR3 part of the read is kept: 48 bases, read in frame from the first base. V gives up 3 bases and J gives up 0 bases, and the segment between their germline ends measures 11 bases. Points on this clonotype: There is no known antigen for this receptor. Base qualities are missing; no much larger clone stands one base away.

Library preparation employed PCR. The instrument given in TCRdb is Illumina HiSeq 2500. TCR library preparation used molecular barcoding, with unique molecular identifiers applied to normalize quantification of the TCRbeta repertoire. The public reads were reanalyzed by TCRdb: fastp trimming at Q25, MiXCR alignment, in-frame beta chains only. Rows matching on CDR3 protein sequence are summarized as one entry with the most common DNA and genes. The sample yields 540,000 or so distinct CDR3 sequences; roughly 23% were counted once. Together, the top ten hold approximately 14% of the sample. The treatment or condition label for this specimen denotes: allogeneic hematopoietic cell transplantation with graft depleted of TCRalphabeta T cells and CD19 B cells. TCRalphabeta/CD19-depleted allogeneic hematopoietic cell grafts were given to the transplant recipients, all of whom were children.

The starting material was PBMCs, mostly from graft donor cells, obtained 360 days after TCRalphabeta/CD19-depleted stem cell transplant. The rearrangement combines TRBV10-3 with TRBJ1-4; a confident D gene designation cannot be given. This clonotype was obtained from a boy under three years old who had a stem cell transplant for acute myeloid leukemia, so the T cells may come from the graft donor. The CDR3 reads as follows: CAISDVADATNEKLFF. The DNA sequence is as follows: TGTGCCATCAGTGATGTTGCGGATGCAACTAATGAAAAACTGTTTTTT.